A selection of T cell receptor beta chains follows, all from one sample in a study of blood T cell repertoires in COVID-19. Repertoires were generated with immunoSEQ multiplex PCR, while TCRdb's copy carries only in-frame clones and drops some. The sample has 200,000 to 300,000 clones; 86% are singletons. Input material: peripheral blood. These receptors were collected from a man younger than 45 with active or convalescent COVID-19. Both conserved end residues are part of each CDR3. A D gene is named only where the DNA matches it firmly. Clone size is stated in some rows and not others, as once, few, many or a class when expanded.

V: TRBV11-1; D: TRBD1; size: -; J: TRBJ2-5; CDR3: CASSSGTGGSETQYF; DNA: TGTGCCAGCAGCTCCGGGACAGGGGGCAGTGAGACCCAGTACTTC
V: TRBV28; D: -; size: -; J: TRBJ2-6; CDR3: CASSLGGTGGANVLTF; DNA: TGTGCCAGCAGTTTAGGGGGGACGGGAGGGGCCAACGTCCTGACTTTC
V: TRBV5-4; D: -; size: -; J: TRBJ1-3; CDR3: CASSSGLDRAFGNTIYF; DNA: TGTGCCAGCAGCTCAGGCTTGGACAGAGCCTTTGGAAACACCATATATTTT
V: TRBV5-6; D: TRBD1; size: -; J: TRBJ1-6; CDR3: CASSPRPGTGDSPLHF; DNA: TGTGCCAGCAGCCCTCGCCCCGGGACAGGGGACTCACCCCTCCACTTT
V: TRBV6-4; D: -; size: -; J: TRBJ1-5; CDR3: CASRDRYSNQPQHF; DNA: TGTGCCAGCCGGGATAGGTATAGCAATCAGCCCCAGCATTTT
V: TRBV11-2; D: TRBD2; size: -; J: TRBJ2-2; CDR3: CASSLDSGRGVTGELFF; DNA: TGTGCCAGCAGCTTAGACAGTGGGCGGGGGGTCACCGGGGAGCTGTTTTTT
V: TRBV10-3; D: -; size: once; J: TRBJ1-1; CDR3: CAISAGDLNTEAFF; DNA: TGTGCCATCAGTGCAGGGGACCTCAACACTGAAGCTTTCTTT
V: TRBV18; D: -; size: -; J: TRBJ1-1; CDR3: CASSPLDGGSTEAFF; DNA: TGTGCCAGCTCACCATTGGACGGAGGGAGCACTGAAGCTTTCTTT
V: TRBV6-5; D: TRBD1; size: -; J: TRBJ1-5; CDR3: CASGTGPYSNQPQHF; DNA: TGTGCCAGCGGGACAGGGCCTTATAGCAATCAGCCCCAGCATTTT
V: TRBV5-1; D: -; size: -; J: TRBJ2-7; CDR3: CASSLSGSEQYF; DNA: TGCGCCAGCAGCTTGTCGGGTTCCGAGCAGTACTTC
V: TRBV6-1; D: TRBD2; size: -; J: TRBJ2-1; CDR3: CASSERLAGGPYNEQFF; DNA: TGTGCCAGCAGTGAAAGACTAGCGGGGGGCCCTTACAATGAGCAGTTCTTC
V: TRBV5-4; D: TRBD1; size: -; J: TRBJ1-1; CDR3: CASSFTGGAEAFF; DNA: TGTGCCAGCAGCTTTACAGGGGGTGCTGAAGCTTTCTTT
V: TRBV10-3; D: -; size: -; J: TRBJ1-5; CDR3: CAISDGAGQPQHF; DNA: TGTGCCATCAGTGATGGGGCAGGTCAGCCCCAGCATTTT
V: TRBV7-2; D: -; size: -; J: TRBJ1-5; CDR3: CAIPKQGHQPQHF; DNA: TGTGCCATCCCGAAACAGGGTCATCAGCCCCAGCATTTT
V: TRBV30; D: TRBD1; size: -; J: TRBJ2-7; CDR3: CAWQAPGQGYEQYF; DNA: TGTGCCTGGCAAGCACCGGGACAGGGCTACGAGCAGTACTTC
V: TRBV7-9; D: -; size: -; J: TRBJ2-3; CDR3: CASSSQTDTQYF; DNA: TGTGCCAGCAGCTCACAAACAGATACGCAGTATTTT
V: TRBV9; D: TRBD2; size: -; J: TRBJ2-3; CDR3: CASSELAGGPKDTQYF; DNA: TGTGCCAGCAGCGAATTAGCGGGGGGGCCGAAAGATACGCAGTATTTT
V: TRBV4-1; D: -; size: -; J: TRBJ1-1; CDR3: CASSQLTGNTEAFF; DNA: TGCGCCAGCAGCCAGCTTACAGGGAACACTGAAGCTTTCTTT
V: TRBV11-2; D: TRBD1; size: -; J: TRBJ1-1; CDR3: CASSLGRGRNTEAFF; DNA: TGTGCCAGCAGCTTAGGGAGGGGGCGAAACACTGAAGCTTTCTTT
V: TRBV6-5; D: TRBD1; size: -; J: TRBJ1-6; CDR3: CASSPYRDRPPLHF; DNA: TGTGCCAGCAGTCCATACCGGGACAGGCCTCCCCTCCACTTT
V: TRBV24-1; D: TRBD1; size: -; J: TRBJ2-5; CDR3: CATSDHGQGRETQYF; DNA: TGTGCCACCAGTGATCATGGACAGGGGAGAGAGACCCAGTACTTC
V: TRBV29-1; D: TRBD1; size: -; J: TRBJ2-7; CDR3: CSVPSGTGYEQYF; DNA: TGCAGCGTCCCATCCGGGACAGGCTACGAGCAGTACTTC
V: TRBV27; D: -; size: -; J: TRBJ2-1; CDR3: CASSFIAASAEQFF; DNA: TGTGCCAGCAGTTTTATTGCAGCGTCAGCCGAGCAGTTCTTC
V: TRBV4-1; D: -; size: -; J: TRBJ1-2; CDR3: CASSQDDSTIYGYTF; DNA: TGCGCCAGCAGCCAAGATGACAGTACAATCTATGGCTACACCTTC
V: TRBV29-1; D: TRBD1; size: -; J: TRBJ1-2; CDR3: CSVEDGDRDYGYTF; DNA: TGCAGCGTTGAAGATGGGGACAGGGACTATGGCTACACCTTC
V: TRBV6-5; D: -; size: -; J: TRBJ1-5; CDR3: CASRNQGGNQPQHF; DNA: TGTGCCAGCAGGAACCAGGGCGGCAATCAGCCCCAGCATTTT
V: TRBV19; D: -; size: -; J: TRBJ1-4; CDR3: CASSIQGGEKLFF; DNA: TGTGCCAGTAGTATACAGGGCGGCGAAAAACTGTTTTTT
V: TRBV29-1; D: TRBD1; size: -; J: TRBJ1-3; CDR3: CSALGQGISGNTIYF; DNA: TGCAGCGCCTTGGGACAGGGAATCTCTGGAAACACCATATATTTT
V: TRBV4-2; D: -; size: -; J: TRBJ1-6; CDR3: CASMDSGVGYNSPLHF; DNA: TGTGCCAGCATGGATTCGGGGGTAGGATATAATTCACCCCTCCACTTT
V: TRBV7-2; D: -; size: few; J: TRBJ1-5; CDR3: CASSLVGTESNQPQHF; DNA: TGTGCCAGCAGCTTAGTAGGTACAGAGAGCAATCAGCCCCAGCATTTT
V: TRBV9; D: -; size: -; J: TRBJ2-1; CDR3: CASGQSNEQFF; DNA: TGTGCCAGCGGACAGTCCAATGAGCAGTTCTTC
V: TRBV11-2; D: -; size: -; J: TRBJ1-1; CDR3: CASSLERSTEAFF; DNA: TGTGCCAGCAGTTTGGAGAGGAGTACTGAAGCTTTCTTT
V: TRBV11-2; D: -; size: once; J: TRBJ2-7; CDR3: CASSLGPSTTYEQYF; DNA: TGTGCCAGCAGCTTAGGGCCCAGTACCACCTACGAGCAGTACTTC
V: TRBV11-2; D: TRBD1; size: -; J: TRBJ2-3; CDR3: CASSRRDRISPQGDTQYF; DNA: TGTGCCAGCAGCCGCCGGGACAGGATTTCACCTCAAGGAGATACGCAGTATTTT
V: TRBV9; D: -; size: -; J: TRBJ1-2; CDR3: CASSAPGPGYGYTF; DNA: TGTGCCAGCAGCGCCCCAGGGCCGGGCTATGGCTACACCTTC
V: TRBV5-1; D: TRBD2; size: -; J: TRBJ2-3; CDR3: CASSLPWELAGGDEGTDTQYF; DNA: TGCGCCAGCAGCCTCCCCTGGGAGTTAGCGGGGGGGGATGAAGGCACAGATACGCAGTATTTT
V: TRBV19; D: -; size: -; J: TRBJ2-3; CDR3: CATSDSSTDTQYF; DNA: TGTGCCACCTCCGACAGTAGCACAGATACGCAGTATTTT
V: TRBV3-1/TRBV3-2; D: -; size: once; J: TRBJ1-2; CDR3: CASSRPGGTGGYTF; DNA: TGTGCCAGCAGCCGGCCAGGCGGGACGGGGGGCTACACCTTC
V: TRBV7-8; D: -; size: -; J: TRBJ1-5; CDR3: CASSLKGEHQPQHF; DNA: TGTGCCAGCAGCTTAAAAGGGGAACATCAGCCCCAGCATTTT
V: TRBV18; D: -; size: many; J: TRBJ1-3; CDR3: CASSPGVVDSGNTIYF; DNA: TGTGCCAGCTCACCAGGAGTTGTAGACTCTGGAAACACCATATATTTT
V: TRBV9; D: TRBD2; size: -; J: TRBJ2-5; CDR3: CASSLGLAETQYF; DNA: TGTGCCAGCAGCTTGGGACTAGCCGAGACCCAGTACTTC
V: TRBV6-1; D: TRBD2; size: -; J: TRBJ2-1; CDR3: CASSEGGYNEQFF; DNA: TGTGCCAGCAGTGAGGGGGGGTACAATGAGCAGTTCTTC
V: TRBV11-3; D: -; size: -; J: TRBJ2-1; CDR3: CASSQYGSGGYNEQFF; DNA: TGTGCCAGCAGCCAGTACGGGAGTGGAGGCTACAATGAGCAGTTCTTC
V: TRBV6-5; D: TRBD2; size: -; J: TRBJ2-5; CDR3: CASSSGTSGRETQYF; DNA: TGTGCCAGCAGTTCCGGGACTAGCGGCCGAGAGACCCAGTACTTC
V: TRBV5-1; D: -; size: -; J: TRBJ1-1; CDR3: CASSYTLIAFF; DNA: TGCGCCAGCAGCTACACACTAATAGCTTTCTTT
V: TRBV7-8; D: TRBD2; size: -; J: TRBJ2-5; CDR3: CASSLGIAGGSGLKTQYF; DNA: TGTGCCAGCAGCTTAGGAATAGCGGGGGGGTCCGGTCTAAAGACCCAGTACTTC
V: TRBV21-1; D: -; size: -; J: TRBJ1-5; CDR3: CASSKETTGYSNQPQHF; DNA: TGTGCCAGCAGCAAAGAGACAACAGGGTATAGCAATCAGCCCCAGCATTTT
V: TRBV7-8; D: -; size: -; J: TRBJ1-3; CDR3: CASSTTGFSGNTIYF; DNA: TGTGCCAGCAGCACCACGGGTTTTTCTGGAAACACCATATATTTT
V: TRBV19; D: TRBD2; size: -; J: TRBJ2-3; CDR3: CASSIGTSGGAVTDTQYF; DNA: TGTGCCAGTAGTATCGGGACTAGCGGGGGGGCCGTGACAGATACGCAGTATTTT
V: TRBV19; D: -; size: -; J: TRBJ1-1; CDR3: CASIGEMNTEAFF; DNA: TGTGCCAGTATCGGGGAAATGAACACTGAAGCTTTCTTT
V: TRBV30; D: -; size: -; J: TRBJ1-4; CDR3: CAWSRGGAYEKLFF; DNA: TGTGCCTGGAGTCGTGGGGGCGCGTATGAAAAACTGTTTTTT
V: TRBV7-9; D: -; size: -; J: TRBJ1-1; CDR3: CAIERETEAFF; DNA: TGTGCCATCGAAAGAGAAACTGAAGCTTTCTTT
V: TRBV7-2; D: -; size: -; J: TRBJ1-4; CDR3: CASSRPPRQEVNEKLFF; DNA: TGTGCCAGCAGCCGGCCCCCGCGACAGGAGGTTAATGAAAAACTGTTTTTT
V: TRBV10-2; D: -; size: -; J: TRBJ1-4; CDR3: CASSVGQVATNEKLFF; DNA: TGCGCCAGCAGTGTGGGACAAGTAGCAACTAATGAAAAACTGTTTTTT
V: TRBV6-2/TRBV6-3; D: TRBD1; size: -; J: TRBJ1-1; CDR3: CASSSQGANTEAFF; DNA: TGTGCCAGCAGTTCACAGGGGGCGAACACTGAAGCTTTCTTT
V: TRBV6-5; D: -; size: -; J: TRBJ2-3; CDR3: CASSSASTQGTDTQYF; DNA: TGTGCCAGCAGTTCCGCCAGCACACAGGGTACAGATACGCAGTATTTT
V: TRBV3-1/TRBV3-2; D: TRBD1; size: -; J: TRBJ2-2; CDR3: CASSLWTGVSPNTGELFF; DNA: TGTGCCAGCAGCCTCTGGACAGGGGTCTCTCCGAACACCGGGGAGCTGTTTTTT